This paragraph covers one TCR beta chain sequence. No antigen is known for it. This specimen comes from a study of vaccination and CD4 T cells after COVID-19. Background on the study: Investigators took post-vaccine samples a median roughly 73 days after dose two, within a range of 14 to 241.

The assay that was used to sequence DNA from cultured CD4+ T cells was the Oncomine TCR Beta short-read assay. Investigators obtained genomic DNA by extraction from cultured CD4+ T cells. From the PCR reads, TCRdb called clonotypes with MiXCR, one entry per CDR3 protein. This table holds more than 10,000 distinct CDR3 sequences, around 60% found once. As for treatment: approximately nine-day PBMC culture with coronavirus spike peptide pools or control peptides (ViraFEST assay). In the ViraFEST assay, peptide-pool expansion preceded TCR sequencing of expanded clonotypes. These CD4+ T cells came from roughly 10-day cultures by negative selection. V lost 0 bases, J lost 5 bases, and 10 bases lay in between. Germline CDR1 LGHNA, CDR2 YNFKEQ. The CDR3 extends over 14 amino acids.

The sequencing here drew on cultured CD4+ T cells from blood, taken after SARS-CoV-2 vaccination. This TCR derives from a human donor with COVID-19. The V gene is TRBV4-2, the J gene TRBJ1-2; the D gene is possibly TRBD1 (5 bases). The DNA of the CDR3 is TGTGCCAGCAGCCAAGAAGGCCAGGGTTATGGCTACACCTTC. Amino acids: CASSQEGQGYGYTF.